This is a list of T cell receptor beta chains from one sample in a study of cytomegalovirus exposure and HLA in healthy donors. Libraries were prepared by immunoSEQ multiplex PCR; TCRdb keeps only in-frame clonotypes and omits some of them. This sample yields about 150,000 clones, of which 80% to 90% are seen a single time; about 2.4% belongs to the top ten. Specimen: PBMCs. The receptors originated from a young woman in good health and CMV-seronegative. The CDR3 runs from the conserved cysteine through the conserved F or W.

v_gene	j_gene	CDR3aa
TRBV19	TRBJ2-7	CASSPGTSGSGAPSGEQYF
TRBV2	TRBJ1-4	CASSRRQGSNEKLFF
TRBV10-3	TRBJ2-3	CAISVARTSVTDTQYF
TRBV19	TRBJ2-2	CASSIEASGRVDTGELFF
TRBV6-5	TRBJ1-4	CASGGAAATNEKLFF
TRBV28	TRBJ2-5	CASSLSLAGTPQETQYF
TRBV5-1	TRBJ2-7	CASSLREGYEQYF
TRBV5-1	TRBJ1-1	CASSLYLVTEAFF
TRBV19	TRBJ1-1	CASWMTGGTEAFF
TRBV7-2	TRBJ2-2	CASSSRTGELFF
TRBV2	NA	CAIGQGGSYEQYF
TRBV27	TRBJ2-3	CASSFSGSTDTQYF
TRBV28	TRBJ2-5	CASSQGQIQETQYF
TRBV28	TRBJ1-1	CASSYVPGQGMSEAFF
TRBV5-6	TRBJ1-5	CASSPNRGDSAISNQPQHF
TRBV9	TRBJ2-7	CASSVDGTGTYEQYF
TRBV5-1	TRBJ2-7	CASSAGTGPSEQYF
TRBV2	TRBJ2-7	CASSRTPLYEQYF
TRBV28	TRBJ2-7	CASSPAGDSYEQYF
TRBV29-1	NA	CSATTQGPYEQYF
TRBV30	TRBJ1-6	CALKPQQGRNSPLHF
TRBV6-1	TRBJ1-2	CASSRQPVQGYTF
TRBV21-1	TRBJ1-3	CASSSTVWESGNTIYF
TRBV4-3	TRBJ2-2	CASSLTRSGRSDGELFF
TRBV19	TRBJ2-1	CASSPWDRYNEQFF
TRBV11-1	TRBJ2-7	CASSLEGSSYEQYF
TRBV4-3	TRBJ2-3	CASSQDIQRGTDTQYF
TRBV6-1	TRBJ2-7	CASNWRERGEQYF
TRBV10-2	TRBJ2-3	CASSIGGDTQYF
TRBV19	TRBJ2-2	CASRVASIDTGELFF